This T cell receptor (beta chain) was recovered during a study of T cells in Graves' hyperthyroidism and ophthalmopathy. RNA transcripts served as the template for amplifying TCR beta CDR3 regions. The HTBI primer set drove a first-round RT-PCR of the TCR CDR3. TCRdb passed the multiplex PCR reads through MiXCR, listing each CDR3 protein once. The sample has nearly 750,000 distinct CDR3 sequences, roughly 32% seen once. At least ten counts were recorded for this clonotype. At one end the junction does not follow the germline gene, possibly because of a read error. CDR1 is SGHTA, CDR2 FQGNSA, per germline. The CDR3 is 13 amino acids.

The chain combines TRBV7-2 with TRBJ2-7; D may be TRBD1 or TRBD2 (5 bases each). The source material was blood. This TCR came from a woman in her thirties or forties with Graves' hyperthyroidism. The CDR3 bases are TGTGCCAGCAGTTTAGGGACCTATGGCGAGCAGTACTTC. This translates into CASSLGTYGEQYF.